This entry describes one TCR beta chain. Antigen unknown. This sample was taken from a study of T-cell reconstitution after alpha-beta-depleted transplantation in children. Overall study results and limits: The origin of alpha-beta T cells about two months after transplant was reportedly several hundred expanded graft clones. One year after transplant, T-cell counts and diversity came mostly from newly produced T cells.

The CDR3 spans 15 residues. Trimming pared 2 bases from V and 4 bases from J, leaving 12 bases between. Germline lookup yields CDR1 ENHRY and CDR2 SYGVKD. Preparation of the TCRbeta library involved a method that used unique molecular identifiers. TCRdb re-called the PCR reads with MiXCR, one entry per CDR3 protein. The repertoire holds approximately 230,000 distinct CDR3 sequences, with more than 20% as singletons. This sequence joins TRBV10-3 and TRBJ1-5; D ambiguous. This clonotype originated in a female patient between 2 and 15 years old who had a stem cell transplant for congenital amegakaryocytic thrombocytopenia, so the T cells may come from the graft donor. Source: PBMCs, mostly from graft donor cells, taken 360 days after TCRalphabeta/CD19-depleted stem cell transplant. The CDR3 DNA reads as TGTGCCATCAGTGAGGGGCCAGAAGGTAATCAGCCCCAGCATTTT. Translating gives CAISEGPEGNQPQHF.